The 22 T cell receptor beta chains presented below share a single source sample, sequenced in a study of blood T cell repertoires in COVID-19. Clones were sequenced by immunoSEQ multiplex PCR, and TCRdb holds only the in-frame ones, with some missing. Among 52,000 or so clones listed, roughly 85% were seen once. Sequencing input: peripheral blood. These receptors were obtained from a human donor in a cohort sampled during active COVID-19.

J is TRBJ2-7 and V is TRBV25-1; 9 bases are shared with TRBD1. The V segment lost 7 bases and the J segment 1 base; nucleotides outside the gene matches: 2. Germline-derived CDR1 and CDR2 are MGHDK and SYGVNS. This CDR3 contains 13 residues. Here the CDR3 reads CASIGQGSYEQYF. The CDR3 DNA reads as TGTGCCAGCATTGGACAGGGGTCCTACGAGCAGTACTTC.

The chain joins TRBV6-2 or TRBV6-3 to TRBJ2-3; 7 bases are a match to TRBD1. The CDR3 sequence is 15 residues long. J gave up 3 bases and V 2 bases, and 5 bases lay outside the gene matches. In germline, CDR1 is MNHEY, CDR2 SVGEGT. For the CDR3, the DNA is TGTGCCAGCAGTTACAGGGGGCTGTCGACAGATACGCAGTATTTT. Translating it yields CASSYRGLSTDTQYF.

V usage is TRBV11-3 and J usage is TRBJ2-7; possible D gene TRBD2, 5 bases. This CDR3 spans 15 amino acids. The germline V and J ends were trimmed by 2 bases and 2 bases, with 13 bases remaining between them. Germline V CDR1 and CDR2: SGHNT, YENEEA. The CDR3 DNA follows: TGTGCCAGCAGCTTAAGAGGGAATTCGGCCTACGAGCAGTACTTC. Translating gives CASSLRGNSAYEQYF.

This rearrangement joins TRBV7-9 to TRBJ2-1, with D maybe TRBD2 (5 bases). Germline V gene lookup returns CDR1 SEHNR and CDR2 FQNEAQ (reference sequence). CDR3 length: 17 amino acids. Trimming removed 3 bases at V and 0 bases at J, with 15 bases between. CDR3 sequence reads: CASSFDQRRDSYNEQFF. CDR3 DNA sequence: TGTGCCAGCAGCTTTGACCAGCGGAGAGACTCCTACAATGAGCAGTTCTTC.

The V and J genes are TRBV29-1 and TRBJ2-7; a possible D gene is TRBD1 (6 bases). The CDR3 sequence is 13 residues long. V gave up 5 bases and J gave up 0 bases, with 11 bases separating them. Looked up from germline, CDR1 is SQVTM and CDR2 is ANQGSEA. The CDR3 DNA follows: TGCAGCGTTCACCGACAGGACTCCTACGAGCAGTACTTC. This encodes CSVHRQDSYEQYF.

The V and J genes are TRBV6-2 or TRBV6-3 and TRBJ1-2; TRBD1 matches 10 bases. After removal of 6 bases from V and 4 bases from J, the junction contained 11 bases not matched to a gene. This CDR3 spans 16 amino acids. Germline CDR1 and CDR2: MNHEY and SVGEGT. As DNA, the CDR3 is TGTGCCAGCAGCCCTATTCCGGGACAGGGGTCCTATGGCTACACCTTC. Residues: CASSPIPGQGSYGYTF.

In this sample, this clone turned up once. The chain has TRBV7-3 and TRBJ2-3; the D gene is possibly TRBD1 (6 bases). V lost 5 bases and J 10 bases, leaving 22 bases between the germline ends. The CDR3 loop spans 15 amino acids. The germline V gene has CDR1 SGHTA and CDR2 FQGTGA. The chain's CDR3 is CASSRSGTMEGAQYF. As DNA, the CDR3 is TGTGCCAGCAGCAGATCCGGGACAATGGAAGGAGCGCAGTATTTT.

V gene TRBV9 combines with J gene TRBJ2-2; 7 bases are shared with TRBD1. This CDR3 comprises 15 residues. J was trimmed by 2 bases and V by 4 bases; bases with no gene match: 5. Germline CDR1 and CDR2: SGDLS and YYNGEE. The CDR3 here is CASSPRTGNTGELFF. DNA of the CDR3: TGTGCCAGCAGCCCCCGGACAGGCAACACCGGGGAGCTGTTTTTT. The variable domain in full, completed from reference TRBV9 and TRBJ2-2, reads DSGVTQTPKHLITATGQRVTLRCSPRSGDLSVYWYQQSLDQGLQFLIQYYNGEERAKGNILERFSAQQFPDLHSELNLSSLELGDSALYFCASSPRTGNTGELFFGEGSRLTVL.

This clone was recorded a few times. The chain couples TRBV25-1 to TRBJ2-3; TRBD1 aligns across 9 bases. V gave up 4 bases and J gave up 2 bases; unmatched junction bases: 10. The CDR3 has 17 amino acids. The germline gives CDR1 MGHDK, CDR2 SYGVNS. The CDR3 nucleotides are TGTGCCAGCAGTGGGTCTCCGGGACAGGGACTCACAGATACGCAGTATTTT. This gives the protein CASSGSPGQGLTDTQYF.

This sequence joins TRBV14 and TRBJ1-2, with unresolved D. The germline gives CDR1 SGHDN, CDR2 FVKESK. The CDR3 runs to 12 residues. Trimming shortened V by 3 bases and J by 4 bases, and 6 bases separated the two germline ends. As DNA, the CDR3 is TGTGCCAGCAGCCAGAACTCCTATGGCTACACCTTC. Residues: CASSQNSYGYTF.

The V call is TRBV4-1, the J call TRBJ1-5; 11 bases agree with TRBD1. With 0 bases clipped from V and 3 bases from J, the junction kept 4 bases outside the gene matches. The germline V gene has CDR1 MGHRA and CDR2 YSYEKL. The length of the CDR3 is 17 residues. CDR3 sequence: CASSQDRDRGNNQPQHF. The DNA for the CDR3 is TGCGCCAGCAGCCAAGACCGGGACAGGGGGAACAATCAGCCCCAGCATTTT.

This clone was seen a few times. The chain has TRBV5-1 and TRBJ2-3; 9 bases agree with TRBD2. The CDR3 has 14 amino acids. The J segment lost 5 bases and the V segment lost 6 bases, leaving 7 bases of the junction unmatched. CDR1 SGHRS and CDR2 YFSETQ come from the germline V gene. The CDR3 spells CASTVAGVRDTQYF. In DNA form, the CDR3 reads TGCGCCAGCACGGTAGCGGGAGTTCGAGATACGCAGTATTTT.

This rearrangement joins TRBV9 to TRBJ2-3; the match to TRBD1 covers 9 bases. The CDR3 length is 15 residues. Germline V CDR1 and CDR2: SGDLS, YYNGEE. V lost 2 bases, J lost 2 bases, and 3 bases stayed unmatched. CDR3 residues: CASSVWTGATDTQYF. In DNA, the CDR3 is TGTGCCAGCAGCGTCTGGACAGGGGCCACAGATACGCAGTATTTT. Full variable domain (outside the CDR3, taken from reference TRBV9 and TRBJ2-3): DSGVTQTPKHLITATGQRVTLRCSPRSGDLSVYWYQQSLDQGLQFLIQYYNGEERAKGNILERFSAQQFPDLHSELNLSSLELGDSALYFCASSVWTGATDTQYFGPGTRLTVL.

This clone was seen a single time. The chain couples TRBV10-1 to TRBJ2-2; 8 nucleotides agree with TRBD1. CDR1 and CDR2 from the germline V gene are WNHNN and SYGVQD (reference sequence). J gave up 4 bases and V 6 bases, and 7 bases lay outside the gene matches. CDR3 length: 15 residues. The CDR3, as DNA: TGCGCCAGCAGCAGGGGGCGACTGGGCACCGGGGAGCTGTTTTTT. This translates into CASSRGRLGTGELFF.

V and J are TRBV7-8 and TRBJ2-7; TRBD2 matches 12 bases. This CDR3 contains 18 residues. Germline V gene lookup returns CDR1 SGHVS and CDR2 FQNEAQ. J gave up 4 bases and V 0 bases, and 10 bases lay outside the gene matches. Here the CDR3 reads CASSLALTVTSGSYEQYF. The CDR3 region has the DNA TGTGCCAGCAGCTTAGCGCTAACTGTGACTAGCGGGAGTTACGAGCAGTACTTC.

The V call is TRBV5-1, the J call TRBJ2-3; weak D call: TRBD2 (6 bases). Germline assignment: CDR1 SGHRS and CDR2 YFSETQ. V was shortened by 4 bases and J by 0 bases, with 21 bases between the two germline ends. There are 18 residues in the CDR3. DNA for the CDR3: TGCGCCAGCAGCCGAGATACTGCTAGCGCTTGGAGCACAGATACGCAGTATTTT. Translated, it gives CASSRDTASAWSTDTQYF.

The chain couples TRBV7-2 to TRBJ2-1, with a weak D call TRBD1 (6 bases). Trimming cost V 1 base and J 5 bases, with 15 bases left between them. The CDR3 spans 16 residues. Germline V gene data show CDR1 as SGHTA and CDR2 as FQGNSA. The CDR3 region has the DNA TGTGCCAGCAGCTTAGTACAGGGAATTGGAAACAATGAGCAGTTCTTC. Translation gives CASSLVQGIGNNEQFF. Supplemented by reference TRBV7-2 and TRBJ2-1, the full variable domain reads GAGVSQSPSNKVTEKGKDVELRCDPISGHTALYWYRQSLGQGLEFLIYFQGNSAPDKSGLPSDRFSAERTGGSVSTLTIQRTQQEDSAVYLCASSLVQGIGNNEQFFGPGTRLTVL.

The J gene is TRBJ2-1, the V gene TRBV28; maybe TRBD1 (5 bases). CDR1 is MDHEN, CDR2 SYDVKM, per germline. This CDR3 comprises 15 residues. V gave up 4 bases and J gave up 0 bases, with 10 bases separating them. The DNA of the CDR3 is TGTGCCAGCAGTTCGACAGCTAACTCCTACAATGAGCAGTTCTTC. Translating gives CASSSTANSYNEQFF.

This chain joins TRBV19 and TRBJ1-5; D is perhaps TRBD1 (5 bases). The germline V and J ends were trimmed by 3 bases and 1 base, with 10 bases remaining between them. Germline V CDR1 and CDR2: LNHDA, SQIVND (reference sequence). The CDR3 runs to 15 residues. The CDR3 DNA reads TGTGCCAGTAGTATCATTAAGGGGAGCAATCAGCCCCAGCATTTT. As protein: CASSIIKGSNQPQHF.

In this sample, this clone turned up a few times. The chain uses TRBV11-2 and TRBJ1-5; TRBD1 agrees at 7 bases. This CDR3 is built from 15 residues. Germline values: CDR1 SGHAT, CDR2 FQNNGV. V was pared by 5 bases and J by 5 bases, with 9 bases of the junction left unmatched. The CDR3: CASSATTGPYQPQHF. CDR3 DNA sequence: TGTGCCAGCAGCGCCACGACAGGGCCCTATCAGCCCCAGCATTTT.

The chain links TRBV2 to TRBJ1-2, with 7 bases identical to TRBD1. The CDR3 covers 13 residues. Germline trimming cut 7 bases from V and 2 bases from J; bases unmatched to any gene: 4. The V gene's germline CDR1 is SNHLY and CDR2 FYNNEI. Here the CDR3 DNA reads TGTGCCAGCAACGAACAGGGGAACTATGGCTACACCTTC. This gives the protein CASNEQGNYGYTF.

The table lists this clone with a count of one. The V call is TRBV4-1, the J call TRBJ2-5; 8 bases agree with TRBD1. Germline-derived CDR1 and CDR2 are MGHRA and YSYEKL. The length of the CDR3 is 16 residues. With 1 base clipped from V and 1 base from J, the junction kept 5 bases outside the gene matches. The CDR3 is CASSQVFRGPQETQYF. CDR3 coding DNA: TGCGCCAGCAGCCAAGTTTTCAGGGGGCCCCAAGAGACCCAGTACTTC.